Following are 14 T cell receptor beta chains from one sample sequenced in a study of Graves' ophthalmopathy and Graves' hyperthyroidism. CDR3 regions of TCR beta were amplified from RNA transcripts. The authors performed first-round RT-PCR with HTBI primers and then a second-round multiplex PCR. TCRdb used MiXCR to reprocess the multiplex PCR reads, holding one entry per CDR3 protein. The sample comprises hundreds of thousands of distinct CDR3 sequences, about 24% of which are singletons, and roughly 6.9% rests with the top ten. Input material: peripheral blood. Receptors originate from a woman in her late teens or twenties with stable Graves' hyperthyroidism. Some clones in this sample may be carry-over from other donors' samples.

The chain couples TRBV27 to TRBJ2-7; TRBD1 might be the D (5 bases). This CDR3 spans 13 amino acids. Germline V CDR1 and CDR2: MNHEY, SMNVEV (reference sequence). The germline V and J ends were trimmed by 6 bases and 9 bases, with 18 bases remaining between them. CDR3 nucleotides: TGTGCCAGCAGCCAGGGTAACAAAGGGGTGCAGTACTTC. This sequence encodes CASSQGNKGVQYF.

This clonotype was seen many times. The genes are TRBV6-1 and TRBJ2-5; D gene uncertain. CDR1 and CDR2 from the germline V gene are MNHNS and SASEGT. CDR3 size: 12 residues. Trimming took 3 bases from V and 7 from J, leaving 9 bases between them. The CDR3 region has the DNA TGTGCCAGCAGTGAGGGAACGGGGACCCAGTACTTC. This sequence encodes CASSEGTGTQYF.

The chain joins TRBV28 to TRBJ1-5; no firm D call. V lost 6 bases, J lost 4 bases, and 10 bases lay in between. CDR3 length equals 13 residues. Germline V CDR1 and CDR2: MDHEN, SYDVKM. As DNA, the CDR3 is TGTGCCAGCAGACAATTGGGAAATCAGCCCCAGCATTTT. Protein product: CASRQLGNQPQHF.

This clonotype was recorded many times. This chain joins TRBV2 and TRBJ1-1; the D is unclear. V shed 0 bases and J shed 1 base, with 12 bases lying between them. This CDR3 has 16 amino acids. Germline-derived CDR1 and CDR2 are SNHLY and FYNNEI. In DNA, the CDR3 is TGTGCCAGCAGTGAAGCCGGCGGGAGGAGGAACACTGAAGCTTTCTTT. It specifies CASSEAGGRRNTEAFF. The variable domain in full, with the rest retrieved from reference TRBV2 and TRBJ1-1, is EPEVTQTPSHQVTQMGQEVILRCVPISNHLYFYWYRQILGQKVEFLVSFYNNEISEKSEIFDDQFSVERPDGSNFTLKIRSTKLEDSAMYFCASSEAGGRRNTEAFFGQGTRLTVV.

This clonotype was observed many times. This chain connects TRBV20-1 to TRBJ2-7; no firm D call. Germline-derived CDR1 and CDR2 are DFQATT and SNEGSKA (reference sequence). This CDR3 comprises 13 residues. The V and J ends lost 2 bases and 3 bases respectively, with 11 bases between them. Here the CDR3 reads CSARRSASYEQYF. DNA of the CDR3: TGCAGTGCTAGAAGGTCGGCCAGCTACGAGCAGTACTTC.

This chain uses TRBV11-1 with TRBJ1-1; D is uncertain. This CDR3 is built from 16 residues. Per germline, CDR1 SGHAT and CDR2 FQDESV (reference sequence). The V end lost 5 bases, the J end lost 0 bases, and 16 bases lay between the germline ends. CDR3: CASSPSGEQMNTEAFF. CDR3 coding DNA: TGTGCCAGCAGCCCCTCCGGGGAGCAAATGAACACTGAAGCTTTCTTT.

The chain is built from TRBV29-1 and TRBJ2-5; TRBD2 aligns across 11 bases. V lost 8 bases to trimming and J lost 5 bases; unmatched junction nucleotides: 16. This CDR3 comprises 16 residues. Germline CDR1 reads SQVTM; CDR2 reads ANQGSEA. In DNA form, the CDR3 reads TGCAGCACTCGAACCCCACTAGCGGGAGAGGAGGAGACCCAGTACTTC. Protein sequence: CSTRTPLAGEEETQYF.

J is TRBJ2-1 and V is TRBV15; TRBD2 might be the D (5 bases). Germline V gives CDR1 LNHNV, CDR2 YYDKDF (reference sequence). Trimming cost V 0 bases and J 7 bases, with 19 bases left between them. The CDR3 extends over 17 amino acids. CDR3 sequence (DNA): TGTGCCACCAGCAGAGATCCCAGCGGTTCCAGGATTAATGAGCAGTTCTTC. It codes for CATSRDPSGSRINEQFF.

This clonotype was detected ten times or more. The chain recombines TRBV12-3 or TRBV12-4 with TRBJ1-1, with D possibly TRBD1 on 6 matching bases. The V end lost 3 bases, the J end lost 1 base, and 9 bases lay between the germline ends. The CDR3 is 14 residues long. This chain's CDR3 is CASSFGTQNTEAFF. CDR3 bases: TGTGCCAGCAGTTTCGGGACACAGAACACTGAAGCTTTCTTT.

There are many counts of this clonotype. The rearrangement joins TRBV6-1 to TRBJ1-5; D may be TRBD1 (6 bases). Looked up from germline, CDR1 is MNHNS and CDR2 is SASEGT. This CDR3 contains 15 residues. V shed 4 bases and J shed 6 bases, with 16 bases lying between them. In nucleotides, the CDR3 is TGTGCCAGCAGTGCTCCCAGGGGAGTGGGTCAGCCCCAGCATTTT. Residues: CASSAPRGVGQPQHF.

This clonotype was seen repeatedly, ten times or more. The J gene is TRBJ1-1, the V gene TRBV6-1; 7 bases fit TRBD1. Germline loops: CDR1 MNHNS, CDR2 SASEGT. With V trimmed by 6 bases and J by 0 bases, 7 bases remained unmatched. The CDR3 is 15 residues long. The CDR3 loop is CASSRGTDVNTEAFF. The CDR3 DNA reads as TGTGCCAGCAGCAGGGGGACGGATGTGAACACTGAAGCTTTCTTT.

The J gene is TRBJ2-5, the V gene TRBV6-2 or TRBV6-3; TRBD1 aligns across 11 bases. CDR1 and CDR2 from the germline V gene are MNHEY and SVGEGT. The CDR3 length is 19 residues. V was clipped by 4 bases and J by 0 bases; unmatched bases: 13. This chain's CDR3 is CASSSRDRGKVRYQETQYF. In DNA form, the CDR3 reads TGTGCCAGCAGTTCCCGGGACAGGGGGAAAGTGAGGTACCAAGAGACCCAGTACTTC.

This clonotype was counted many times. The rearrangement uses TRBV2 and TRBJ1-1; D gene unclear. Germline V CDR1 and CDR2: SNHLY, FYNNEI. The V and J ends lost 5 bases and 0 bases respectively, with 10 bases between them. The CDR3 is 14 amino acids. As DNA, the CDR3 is TGTGCCAGCAGTCCGGCCGGCTTGAACACTGAAGCTTTCTTT. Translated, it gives CASSPAGLNTEAFF.

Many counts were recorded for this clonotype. CDR3 bases: TGTGCCAGCAGTCCGACCTCGGGACTACGGCAAGAGACCCAGTACTTC. This encodes CASSPTSGLRQETQYF. The J gene is TRBJ2-5, the V gene TRBV12-3 or TRBV12-4, with 7 bases identical to TRBD2. Trimming removed 5 bases from V and 2 bases from J; junction bases left unmatched: 11. This CDR3 region has 16 residues.